Included here is one T cell receptor (beta chain) sequence, with context. The data originate from a study of CD8 T cells in Susac syndrome. Random hexamers were used to reverse transcribe the RNA input (roughly 0.5 to 1 ug). The immunoSEQ assay covered 54 Vbeta and 13 Jbeta segments for CDR3. TCRdb reprocessed the immunoSEQ multiplex PCR reads via MiXCR and lists one record per CDR3 protein. The table includes some 300,000 distinct CDR3 sequences, 70% to 90% detected once. The sequenced target, TCR beta, came from blood CD8+ and CD4+ T cells. The multiple sclerosis controls, all treatment-naive patients, had relapsing-remitting disease that was stable or active. Negative isolation yielded the CD8+ and CD4+ T cells, while FACS enriched the TEMRA cells. With V trimmed by 6 bases and J by 9 bases, 11 bases remained unmatched. CDR1 and CDR2 (germline): MNHEY, SMNVEV (reference sequence). The CDR3 contains 14 residues.

The rearrangement links TRBV27 to TRBJ2-5; 9 bases fit TRBD1. The clonotype comes from a human donor with multiple sclerosis. Input material: CD8+ T cells from PBMCs. CDR3 region: CASRRQGEWGSQYF. Written as DNA, the CDR3 is TGTGCCAGCAGGCGACAGGGGGAATGGGGGTCCCAGTACTTC.